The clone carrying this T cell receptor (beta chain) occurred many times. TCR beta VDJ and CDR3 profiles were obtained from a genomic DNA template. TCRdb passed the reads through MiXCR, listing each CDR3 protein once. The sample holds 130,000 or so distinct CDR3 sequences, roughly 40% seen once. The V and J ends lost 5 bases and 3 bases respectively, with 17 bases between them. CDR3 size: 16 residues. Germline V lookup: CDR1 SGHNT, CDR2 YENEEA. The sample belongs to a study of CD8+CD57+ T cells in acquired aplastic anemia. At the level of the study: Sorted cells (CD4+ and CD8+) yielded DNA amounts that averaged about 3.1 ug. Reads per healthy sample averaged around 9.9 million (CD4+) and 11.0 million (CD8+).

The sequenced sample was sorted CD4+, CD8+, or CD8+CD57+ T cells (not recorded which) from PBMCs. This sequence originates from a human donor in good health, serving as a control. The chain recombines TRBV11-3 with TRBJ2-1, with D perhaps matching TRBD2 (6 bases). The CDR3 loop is CASSADGGAVYNEQFF. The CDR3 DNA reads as TGTGCCAGCAGCGCAGACGGCGGGGCCGTCTACAATGAGCAGTTCTTC.